This entry concerns a single T cell receptor (beta chain). Antigen: not known. Germline V CDR1 and CDR2: SGHDT, YYEEEE. The length of the CDR3 is 13 residues. V was shortened by 0 bases and J by 8 bases, with 11 bases between the two germline ends. Autologous stem cell transplantation was followed by relapse in every patient, and brentuximab vedotin exposure varied. Sequencing was performed with immunoSEQ multiplex PCR; in TCRdb, only in-frame clones are kept and a portion is missing. The sample shows 40,000 to 65,000 clones, 65% to 85% of them seen only once. This sample is drawn from a study of PD-1 blockade in classical Hodgkin lymphoma. Study-level points and caveats: Significant TCR diversity gains by C4D1 occurred in CD4+ but not CD8+ cells. The study found complete responders had baseline diversity similar to newly diagnosed patients.

V is TRBV5-6 and J is TRBJ1-2; D is perhaps TRBD1 (6 bases). This specimen was peripheral blood mononuclear cells (PBMCs), taken at baseline. The sequence came from a human donor with classical Hodgkin lymphoma. The CDR3 is CASSLDRAGGYTF. In DNA, the CDR3 is TGTGCCAGCAGCTTGGACAGGGCTGGCGGCTACACCTTC.